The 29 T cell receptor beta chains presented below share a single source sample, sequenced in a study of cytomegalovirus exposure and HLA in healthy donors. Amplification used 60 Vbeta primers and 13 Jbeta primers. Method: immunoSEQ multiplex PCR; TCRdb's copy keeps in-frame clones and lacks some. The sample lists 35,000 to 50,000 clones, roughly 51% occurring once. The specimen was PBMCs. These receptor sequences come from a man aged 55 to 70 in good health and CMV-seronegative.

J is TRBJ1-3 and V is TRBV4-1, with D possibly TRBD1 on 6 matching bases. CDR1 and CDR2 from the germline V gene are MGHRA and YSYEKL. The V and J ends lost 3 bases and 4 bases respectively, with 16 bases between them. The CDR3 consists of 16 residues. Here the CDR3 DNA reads TGCGCCAGCAGCCATAACACCGGGACAACCGGAAACACCATATATTTT. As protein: CASSHNTGTTGNTIYF.

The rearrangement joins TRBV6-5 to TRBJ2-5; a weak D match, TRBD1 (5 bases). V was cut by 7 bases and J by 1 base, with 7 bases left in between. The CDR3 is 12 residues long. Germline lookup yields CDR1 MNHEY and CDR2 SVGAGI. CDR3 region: CASKQGQETQYF. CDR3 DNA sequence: TGTGCCAGCAAGCAGGGCCAAGAGACCCAGTACTTC.

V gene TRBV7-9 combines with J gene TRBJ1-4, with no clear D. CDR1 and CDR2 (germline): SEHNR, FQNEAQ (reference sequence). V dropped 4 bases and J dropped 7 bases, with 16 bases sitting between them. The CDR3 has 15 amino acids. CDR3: CASSSERYRGEKLFF. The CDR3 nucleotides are TGTGCCAGCAGCTCAGAGCGGTATCGGGGTGAAAAACTGTTTTTT. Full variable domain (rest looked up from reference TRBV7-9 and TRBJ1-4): DTGVSQNPRHKITKRGQNVTFRCDPISEHNRLYWYRQTLGQGPEFLTYFQNEAQLEKSRLLSDRFSAERPKGSFSTLEIQRTEQGDSAMYLCASSSERYRGEKLFFGSGTQLSVL.

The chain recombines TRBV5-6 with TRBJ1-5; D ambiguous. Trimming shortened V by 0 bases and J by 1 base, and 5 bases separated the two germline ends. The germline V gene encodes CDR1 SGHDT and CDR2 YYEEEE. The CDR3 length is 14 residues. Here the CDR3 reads CASSLAGSNQPQHF. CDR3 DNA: TGTGCCAGCAGCTTGGCGGGGAGCAATCAGCCCCAGCATTTT. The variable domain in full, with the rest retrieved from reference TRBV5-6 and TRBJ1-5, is DAGVTQSPTHLIKTRGQQVTLRCSPKSGHDTVSWYQQALGQGPQFIFQYYEEEERQRGNFPDRFSGHQFPNYSSELNVNALLLGDSALYLCASSLAGSNQPQHFGDGTRLSIL.

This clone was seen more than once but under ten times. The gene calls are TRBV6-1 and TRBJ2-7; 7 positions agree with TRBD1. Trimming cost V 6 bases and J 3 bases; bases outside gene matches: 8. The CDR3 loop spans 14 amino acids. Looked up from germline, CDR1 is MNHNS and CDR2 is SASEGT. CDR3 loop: CASSPGQHIYEQYF. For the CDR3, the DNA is TGTGCCAGCAGCCCGGGACAGCACATCTACGAGCAGTACTTC.

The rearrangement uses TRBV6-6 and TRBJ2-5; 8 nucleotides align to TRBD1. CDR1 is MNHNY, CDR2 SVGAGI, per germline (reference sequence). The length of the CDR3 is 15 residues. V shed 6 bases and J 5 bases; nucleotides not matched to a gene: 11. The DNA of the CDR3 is TGTGCCAGCAGACCGACAGGGGCGAGGGAGGAGACCCAGTACTTC. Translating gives CASRPTGAREETQYF.

As DNA, the CDR3 is TGTGCCAGCAACTCGGGGGGGGGCGCCGCACCGTACACCTTC. This gives the protein CASNSGGGAAPYTF. The chain combines TRBV5-8 with TRBJ1-2, with D maybe TRBD1 (6 bases). There are 14 residues in the CDR3. CDR1 is SGHTS, CDR2 YDEGEE, per germline. V lost 6 bases to trimming and J lost 11 bases, with 23 bases between them.

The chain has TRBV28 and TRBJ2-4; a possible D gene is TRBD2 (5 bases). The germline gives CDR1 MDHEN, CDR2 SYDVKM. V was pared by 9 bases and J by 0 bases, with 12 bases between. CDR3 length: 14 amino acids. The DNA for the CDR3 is TGTGCCAGTGAGGAGCGGCTAGCCAAAAACATTCAGTACTTC. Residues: CASEERLAKNIQYF.

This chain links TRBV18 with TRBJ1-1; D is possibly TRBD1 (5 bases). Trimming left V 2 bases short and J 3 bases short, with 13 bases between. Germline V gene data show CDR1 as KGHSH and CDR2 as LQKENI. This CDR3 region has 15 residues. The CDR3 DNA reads TGTGCCAGCTCACCATGGCAGGGAGGAGACACTGAAGCTTTCTTT. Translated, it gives CASSPWQGGDTEAFF.

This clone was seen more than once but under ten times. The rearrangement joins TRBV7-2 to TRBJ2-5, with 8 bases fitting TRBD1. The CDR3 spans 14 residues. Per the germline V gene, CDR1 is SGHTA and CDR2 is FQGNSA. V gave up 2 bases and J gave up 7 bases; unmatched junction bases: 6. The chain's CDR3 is CASSLRRQGRTQYF. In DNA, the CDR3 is TGTGCCAGCAGCTTAAGACGACAGGGGCGGACCCAGTACTTC.

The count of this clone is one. The CDR3 region has the DNA TGTGCCAGCTCCCCGGGACAGGGCACTGAAGCTTTCTTT. Protein product: CASSPGQGTEAFF. The V and J genes are TRBV18 and TRBJ1-1; TRBD1 aligns across 9 bases. Germline V CDR1 and CDR2: KGHSH, LQKENI. The CDR3 sequence is 13 residues long. The V segment lost 6 bases and the J segment 4 bases; nucleotides outside the gene matches: 3.

The CDR3 DNA follows: TGTGCCAGCAGCAAACGGGACAGGGTGGGGGGAGAGACCCAGTACTTC. Encoded protein: CASSKRDRVGGETQYF. The rearrangement joins TRBV7-9 to TRBJ2-5; TRBD1 matches at 9 bases. CDR1 is SEHNR, CDR2 FQNEAQ, per germline (reference sequence). The CDR3 covers 16 residues. Trimming removed 5 bases from V and 4 bases from J; junction bases left unmatched: 11.

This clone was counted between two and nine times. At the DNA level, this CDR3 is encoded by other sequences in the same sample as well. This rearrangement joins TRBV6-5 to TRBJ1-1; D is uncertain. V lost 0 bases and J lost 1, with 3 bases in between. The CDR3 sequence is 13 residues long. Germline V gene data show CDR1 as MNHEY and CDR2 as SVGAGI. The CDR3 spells CASSYSRNTEAFF. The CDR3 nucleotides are TGTGCCAGCAGTTACTCGCGGAACACTGAAGCTTTCTTT.

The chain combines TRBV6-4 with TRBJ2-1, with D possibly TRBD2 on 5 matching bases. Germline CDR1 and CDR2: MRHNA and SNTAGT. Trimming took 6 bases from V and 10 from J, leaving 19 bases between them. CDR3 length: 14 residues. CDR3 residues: CASRRSPGPGEQFF. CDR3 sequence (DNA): TGTGCCAGCAGGAGGTCCCCTGGCCCGGGGGAGCAGTTCTTC.

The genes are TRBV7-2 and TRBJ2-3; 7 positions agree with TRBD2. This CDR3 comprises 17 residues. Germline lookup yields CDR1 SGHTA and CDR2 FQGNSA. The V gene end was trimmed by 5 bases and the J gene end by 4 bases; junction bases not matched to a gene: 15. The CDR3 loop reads CASSPTPGAGASDTQYF. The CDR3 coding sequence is TGTGCCAGCAGCCCTACTCCCGGGGCGGGAGCTTCAGATACGCAGTATTTT.

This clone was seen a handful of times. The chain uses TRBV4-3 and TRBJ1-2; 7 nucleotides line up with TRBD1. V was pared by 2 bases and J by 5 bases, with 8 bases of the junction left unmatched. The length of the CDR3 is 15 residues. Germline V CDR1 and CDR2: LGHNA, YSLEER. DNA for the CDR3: TGCGCCAGCAGCCAAACAGCGGAGGGGGCTTATGGCTACACCTTC. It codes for CASSQTAEGAYGYTF.

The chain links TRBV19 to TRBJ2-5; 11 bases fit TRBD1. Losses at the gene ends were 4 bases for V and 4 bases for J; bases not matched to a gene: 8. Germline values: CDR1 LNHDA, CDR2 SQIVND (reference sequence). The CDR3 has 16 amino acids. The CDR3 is CASSTGTGGRGETQYF. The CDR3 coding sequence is TGTGCCAGTAGTACGGGGACAGGGGGACGCGGAGAGACCCAGTACTTC.

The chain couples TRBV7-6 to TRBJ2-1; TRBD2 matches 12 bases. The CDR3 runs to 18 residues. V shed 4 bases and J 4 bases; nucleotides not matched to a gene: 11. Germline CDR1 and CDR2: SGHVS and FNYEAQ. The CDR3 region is CASSSTWGTSGLYNEQFF. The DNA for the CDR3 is TGTGCCAGCAGCTCGACGTGGGGGACTAGCGGGTTATACAATGAGCAGTTCTTC. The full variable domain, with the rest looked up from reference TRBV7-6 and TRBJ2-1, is GAGVSQSPRYKVTKRGQDVALRCDPISGHVSLYWYRQALGQGPEFLTYFNYEAQQDKSGLPNDRFSAERPEGSISTLTIQRTEQRDSAMYRCASSSTWGTSGLYNEQFFGPGTRLTVL.

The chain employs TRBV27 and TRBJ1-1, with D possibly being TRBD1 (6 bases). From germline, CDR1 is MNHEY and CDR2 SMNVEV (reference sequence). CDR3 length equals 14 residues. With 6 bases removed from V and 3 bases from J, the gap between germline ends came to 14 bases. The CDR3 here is CASRPQGWDTEAFF. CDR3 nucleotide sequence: TGTGCCAGCAGACCACAGGGTTGGGACACTGAAGCTTTCTTT.

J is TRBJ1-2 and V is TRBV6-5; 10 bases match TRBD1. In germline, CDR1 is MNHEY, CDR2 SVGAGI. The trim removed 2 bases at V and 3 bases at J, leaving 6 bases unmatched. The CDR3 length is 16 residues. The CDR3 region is CASSYRPGTGDYGYTF. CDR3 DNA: TGTGCCAGCAGTTACCGACCCGGGACAGGGGACTATGGCTACACCTTC.

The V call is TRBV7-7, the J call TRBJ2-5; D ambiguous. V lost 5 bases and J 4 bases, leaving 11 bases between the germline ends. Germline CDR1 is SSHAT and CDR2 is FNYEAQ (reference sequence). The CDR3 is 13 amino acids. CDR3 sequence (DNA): TGTGCCAGCAGCCGCAGGATTCGAGAGACCCAGTACTTC. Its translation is CASSRRIRETQYF.

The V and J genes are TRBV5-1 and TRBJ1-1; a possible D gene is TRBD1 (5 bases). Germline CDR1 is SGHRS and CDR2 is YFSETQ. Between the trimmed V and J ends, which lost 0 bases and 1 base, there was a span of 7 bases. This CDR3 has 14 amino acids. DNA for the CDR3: TGCGCCAGCAGCTTGGGGGGCGCGAACACTGAAGCTTTCTTT. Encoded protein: CASSLGGANTEAFF. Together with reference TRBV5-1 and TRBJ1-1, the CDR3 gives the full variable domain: KAGVTQTPRYLIKTRGQQVTLSCSPISGHRSVSWYQQTPGQGLQFLFEYFSETQRNKGNFPGRFSGRQFSNSRSEMNVSTLELGDSALYLCASSLGGANTEAFFGQGTRLTVV.

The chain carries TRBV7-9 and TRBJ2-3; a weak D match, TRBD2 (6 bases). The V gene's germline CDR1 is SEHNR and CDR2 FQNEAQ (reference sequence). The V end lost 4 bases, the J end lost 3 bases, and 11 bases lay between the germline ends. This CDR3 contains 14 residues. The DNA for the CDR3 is TGTGCCAGCAGCTCGGCTCGGGAGACAGATACGCAGTATTTT. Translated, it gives CASSSARETDTQYF.

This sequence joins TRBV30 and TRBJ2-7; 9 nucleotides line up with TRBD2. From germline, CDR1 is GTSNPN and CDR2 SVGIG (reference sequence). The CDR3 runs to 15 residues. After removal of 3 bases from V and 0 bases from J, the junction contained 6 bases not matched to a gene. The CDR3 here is CAWRRLAANSYEQYF. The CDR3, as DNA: TGTGCCTGGAGAAGACTAGCGGCAAACTCCTACGAGCAGTACTTC.

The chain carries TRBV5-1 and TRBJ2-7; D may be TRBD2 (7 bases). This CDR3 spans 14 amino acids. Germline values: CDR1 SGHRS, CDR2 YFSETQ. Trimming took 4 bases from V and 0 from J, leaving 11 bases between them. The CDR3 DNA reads TGCGCCAGCAGCATAGGGGGGGACTCCTACGAGCAGTACTTC. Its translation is CASSIGGDSYEQYF.

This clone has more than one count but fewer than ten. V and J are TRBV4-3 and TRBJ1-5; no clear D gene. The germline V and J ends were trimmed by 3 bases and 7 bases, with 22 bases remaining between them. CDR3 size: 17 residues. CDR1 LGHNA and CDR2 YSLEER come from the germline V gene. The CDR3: CASSQDFRLVPGQPQHF. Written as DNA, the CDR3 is TGCGCCAGCAGCCAGGACTTTAGGTTAGTCCCTGGGCAGCCCCAGCATTTT.

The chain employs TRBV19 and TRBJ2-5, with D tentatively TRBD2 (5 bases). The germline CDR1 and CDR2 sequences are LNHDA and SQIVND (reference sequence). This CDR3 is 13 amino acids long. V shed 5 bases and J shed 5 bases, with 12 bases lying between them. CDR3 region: CASSPLGGETQYF. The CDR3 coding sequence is TGTGCCAGTAGTCCCTTGGGCGGGGAGACCCAGTACTTC. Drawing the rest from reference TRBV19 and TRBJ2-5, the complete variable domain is DGGITQSPKYLFRKEGQNVTLSCEQNLNHDAMYWYRQDPGQGLRLIYYSQIVNDFQKGDIAEGYSVSREKKESFPLTVTSAQKNPTAFYLCASSPLGGETQYFGPGTRLLVL.

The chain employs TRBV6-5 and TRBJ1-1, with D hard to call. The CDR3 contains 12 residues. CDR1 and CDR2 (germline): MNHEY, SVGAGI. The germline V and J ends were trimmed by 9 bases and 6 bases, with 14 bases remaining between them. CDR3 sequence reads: CASGPYRAEAFF. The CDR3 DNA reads TGTGCCAGTGGCCCGTACCGGGCTGAAGCTTTCTTT.

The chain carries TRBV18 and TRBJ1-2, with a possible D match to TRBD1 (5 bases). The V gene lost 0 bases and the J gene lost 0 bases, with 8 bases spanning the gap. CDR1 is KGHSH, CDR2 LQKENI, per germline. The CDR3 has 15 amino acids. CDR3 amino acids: CASSPPGRANYGYTF. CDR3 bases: TGTGCCAGCTCACCACCGGGCAGGGCTAACTATGGCTACACCTTC.